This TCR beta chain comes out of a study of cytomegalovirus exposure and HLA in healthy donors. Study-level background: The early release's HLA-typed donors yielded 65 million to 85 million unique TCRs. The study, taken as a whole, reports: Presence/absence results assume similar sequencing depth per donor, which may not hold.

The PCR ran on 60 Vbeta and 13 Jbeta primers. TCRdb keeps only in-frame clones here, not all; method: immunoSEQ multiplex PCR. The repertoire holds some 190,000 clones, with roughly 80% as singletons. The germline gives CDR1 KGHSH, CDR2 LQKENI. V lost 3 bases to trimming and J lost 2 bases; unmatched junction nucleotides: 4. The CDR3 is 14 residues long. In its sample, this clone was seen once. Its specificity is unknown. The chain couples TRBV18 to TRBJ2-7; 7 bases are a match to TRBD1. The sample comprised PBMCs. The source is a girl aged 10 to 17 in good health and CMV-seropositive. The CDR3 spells CASSPRDRAYEQYF. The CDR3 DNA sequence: TGTGCCAGCTCACCCAGGGACAGAGCCTACGAGCAGTACTTC.